This TCR beta chain comes out of a study of breast tumors, draining lymph nodes, adjacent tissues. The study, taken as a whole, reports: Tumor TCR diversity was below lymph nodes but above nontumor tissue. Data only fit, rather than demonstrated, lymph node origin of most tumor T cells.

Each CDR3 protein is one row after TCRdb ran MiXCR on the multiplex PCR reads. The sample has 100,000 or so distinct CDR3 sequences; approximately 22% are singletons. The germline V gene encodes CDR1 MDHEN and CDR2 SYDVKM. Trimming took off 1 base at V and 5 bases at J, with 3 bases between the two ends. CDR3 size: 11 residues. This clonotype was recorded many times. Its antigen is unknown. Samples came from axillary lymph nodes draining the breast cancer. V and J are TRBV28 and TRBJ2-7, with no clear D. The clonotype was recovered from a female donor with breast cancer. Some clones in this sample may be carry-over from other donors' samples. Specimen: axillary lymph node tissue. The CDR3 loop reads CASSLFHEQYF. The CDR3 DNA follows: TGTGCCAGCAGTTTATTCCACGAGCAGTACTTC.